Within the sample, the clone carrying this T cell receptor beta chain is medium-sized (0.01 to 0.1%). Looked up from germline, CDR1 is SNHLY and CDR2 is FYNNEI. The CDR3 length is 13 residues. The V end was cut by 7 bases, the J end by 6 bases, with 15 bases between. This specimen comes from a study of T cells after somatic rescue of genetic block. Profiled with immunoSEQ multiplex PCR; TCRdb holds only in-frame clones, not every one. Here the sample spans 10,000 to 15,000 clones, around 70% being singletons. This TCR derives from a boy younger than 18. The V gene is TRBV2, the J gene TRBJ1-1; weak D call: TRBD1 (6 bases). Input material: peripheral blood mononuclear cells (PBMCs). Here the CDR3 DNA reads TGTGCCAGCATCGGACAGTCTTCGGCTGAAGCTTTCTTT. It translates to CASIGQSSAEAFF.